The sequence of this T cell receptor (beta chain) was determined in a study of long-term antiretroviral therapy in people with HIV. Study outcomes and limitations: Blood collection from about 2004 to 2018 possibly occurred under older ART regimens.

This clone was counted a few times. Its antigen is unidentified. The sample carries other DNA sequences with the same CDR3. A v3.0 immunoSEQ assay was performed at survey level. Per-sample sequencing targets were about 40,000-55,000 T-cell genomes. Data came from immunoSEQ multiplex PCR; TCRdb stores just in-frame clones and leaves some out. The table has about 40,000 clones, under 85% seen once. Sequenced here: unsorted PBMCs, sampled 1 year after starting antiretroviral therapy. This sequence was found in a man aged 18 to 29 with HIV.

The CDR3 sequence: CASSFGGGNEQFF. In nucleotides, the CDR3 is TGCGCCAGCAGCTTCGGGGGGGGGAATGAGCAGTTCTTC. The chain has TRBV5-1 and TRBJ2-1; 8 bases agree with TRBD2. Germline V gives CDR1 SGHRS, CDR2 YFSETQ. The CDR3 runs to 13 residues. Trimming at V came to 2 bases and at J to 7 bases, leaving 2 bases not matched to a gene.